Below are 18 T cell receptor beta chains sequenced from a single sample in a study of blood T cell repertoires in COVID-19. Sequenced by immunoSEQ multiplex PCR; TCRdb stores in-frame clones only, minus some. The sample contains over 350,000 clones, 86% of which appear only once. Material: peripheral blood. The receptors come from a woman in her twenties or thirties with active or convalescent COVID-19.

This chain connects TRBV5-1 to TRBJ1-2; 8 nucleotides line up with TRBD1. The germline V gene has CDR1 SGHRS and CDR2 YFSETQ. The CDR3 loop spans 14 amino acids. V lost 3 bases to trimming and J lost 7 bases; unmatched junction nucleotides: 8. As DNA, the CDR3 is TGCGCCAGCAGCTGGACGGACAGGGAGGGTGGCTACACCTTC. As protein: CASSWTDREGGYTF.

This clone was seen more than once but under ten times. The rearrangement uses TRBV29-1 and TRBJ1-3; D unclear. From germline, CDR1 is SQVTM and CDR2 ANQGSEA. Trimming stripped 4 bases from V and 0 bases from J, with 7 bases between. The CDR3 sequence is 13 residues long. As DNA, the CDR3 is TGCAGCGTTGCACACCTCTCTGGAAACACCATATATTTT. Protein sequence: CSVAHLSGNTIYF. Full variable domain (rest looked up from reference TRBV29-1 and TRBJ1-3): SAVISQKPSRDICQRGTSLTIQCQVDSQVTMMFWYRQQPGQSLTLIATANQGSEATYESGFVIDKFPISRPNLTFSTLTVSNMSPEDSSIYLCSVAHLSGNTIYFGEGSWLTVV.

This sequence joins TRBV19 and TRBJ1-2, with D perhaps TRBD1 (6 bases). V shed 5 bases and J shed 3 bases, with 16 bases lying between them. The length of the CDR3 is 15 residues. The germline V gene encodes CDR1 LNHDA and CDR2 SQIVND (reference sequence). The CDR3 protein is CASSALTGSDYGYTF. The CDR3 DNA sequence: TGTGCCAGTAGTGCGCTAACAGGGTCTGACTATGGCTACACCTTC. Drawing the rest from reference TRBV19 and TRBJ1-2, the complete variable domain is DGGITQSPKYLFRKEGQNVTLSCEQNLNHDAMYWYRQDPGQGLRLIYYSQIVNDFQKGDIAEGYSVSREKKESFPLTVTSAQKNPTAFYLCASSALTGSDYGYTFGSGTRLTVV.

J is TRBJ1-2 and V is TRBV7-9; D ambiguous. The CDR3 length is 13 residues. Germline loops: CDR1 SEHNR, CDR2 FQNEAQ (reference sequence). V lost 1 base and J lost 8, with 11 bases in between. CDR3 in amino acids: CASSLGGDWGYTF. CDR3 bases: TGTGCCAGCAGCTTAGGAGGTGATTGGGGCTACACCTTC.

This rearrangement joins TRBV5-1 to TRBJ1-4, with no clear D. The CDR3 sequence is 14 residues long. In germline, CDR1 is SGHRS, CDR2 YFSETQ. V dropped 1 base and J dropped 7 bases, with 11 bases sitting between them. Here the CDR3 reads CASSLTGLPEKLFF. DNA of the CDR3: TGCGCCAGCAGCTTGACGGGTCTCCCTGAAAAACTGTTTTTT. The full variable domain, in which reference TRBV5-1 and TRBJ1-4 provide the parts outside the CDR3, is KAGVTQTPRYLIKTRGQQVTLSCSPISGHRSVSWYQQTPGQGLQFLFEYFSETQRNKGNFPGRFSGRQFSNSRSEMNVSTLELGDSALYLCASSLTGLPEKLFFGSGTQLSVL.

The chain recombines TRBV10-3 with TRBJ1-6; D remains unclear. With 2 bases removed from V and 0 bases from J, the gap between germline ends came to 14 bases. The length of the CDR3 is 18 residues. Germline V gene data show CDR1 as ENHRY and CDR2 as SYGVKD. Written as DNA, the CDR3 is TGTGCCATCAGTGAGATAAATTCAGGTCTCTCCTATAATTCACCCCTCCACTTT. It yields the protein CAISEINSGLSYNSPLHF.

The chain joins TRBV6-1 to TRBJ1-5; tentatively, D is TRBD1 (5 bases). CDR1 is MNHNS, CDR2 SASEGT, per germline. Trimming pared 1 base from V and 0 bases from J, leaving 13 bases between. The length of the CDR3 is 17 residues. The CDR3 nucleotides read TGTGCCAGCAGTGAAGGAAGGGGAGGCTATAGCAATCAGCCCCAGCATTTT. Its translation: CASSEGRGGYSNQPQHF.

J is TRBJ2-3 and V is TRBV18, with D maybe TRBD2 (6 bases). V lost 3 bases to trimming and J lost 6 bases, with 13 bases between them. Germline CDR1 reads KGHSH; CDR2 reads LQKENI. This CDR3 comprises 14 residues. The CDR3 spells CASSPRDSLDTQYF. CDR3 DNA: TGTGCCAGCTCACCGCGGGATTCGCTGGATACGCAGTATTTT.

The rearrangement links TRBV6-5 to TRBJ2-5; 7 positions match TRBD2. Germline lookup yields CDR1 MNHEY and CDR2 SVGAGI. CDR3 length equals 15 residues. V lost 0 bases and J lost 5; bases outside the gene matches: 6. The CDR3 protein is CASSYSGLEGETQYF. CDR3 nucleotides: TGTGCCAGCAGTTACTCCGGACTAGAGGGGGAGACCCAGTACTTC.

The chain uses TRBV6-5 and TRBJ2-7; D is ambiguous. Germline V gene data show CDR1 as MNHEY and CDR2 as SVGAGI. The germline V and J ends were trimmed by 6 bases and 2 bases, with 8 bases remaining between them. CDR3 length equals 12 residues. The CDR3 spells CASRSPPYEQYF. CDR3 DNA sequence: TGTGCCAGCAGGAGCCCACCCTACGAGCAGTACTTC.

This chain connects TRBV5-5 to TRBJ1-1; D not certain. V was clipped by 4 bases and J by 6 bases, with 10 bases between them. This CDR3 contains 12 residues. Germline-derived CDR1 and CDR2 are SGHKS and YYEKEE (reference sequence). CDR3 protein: CASSAPVAEAFF. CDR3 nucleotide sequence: TGTGCCAGCAGCGCGCCCGTCGCTGAAGCTTTCTTT.

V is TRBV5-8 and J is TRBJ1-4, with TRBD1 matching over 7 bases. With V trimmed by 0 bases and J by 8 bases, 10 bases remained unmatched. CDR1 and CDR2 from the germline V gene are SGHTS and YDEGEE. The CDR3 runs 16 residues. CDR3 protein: CASSLEGRGGAEKLFF. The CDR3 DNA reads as TGTGCCAGCAGCTTGGAGGGGCGAGGGGGCGCGGAAAAACTGTTTTTT.

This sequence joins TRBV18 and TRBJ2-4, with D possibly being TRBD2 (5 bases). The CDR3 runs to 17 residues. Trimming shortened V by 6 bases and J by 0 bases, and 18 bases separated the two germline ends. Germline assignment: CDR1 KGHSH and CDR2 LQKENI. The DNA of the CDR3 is TGTGCCAGCTCCCTTCGAGGGCAGGCCTCAGCCAAAAACATTCAGTACTTC. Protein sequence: CASSLRGQASAKNIQYF. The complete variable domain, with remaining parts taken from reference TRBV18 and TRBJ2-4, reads NAGVMQNPRHLVRRRGQEARLRCSPMKGHSHVYWYRQLPEEGLKFMVYLQKENIIDESGMPKERFSAEFPKEGPSILRIQQVVRGDSAAYFCASSLRGQASAKNIQYFGAGTRLSVL.

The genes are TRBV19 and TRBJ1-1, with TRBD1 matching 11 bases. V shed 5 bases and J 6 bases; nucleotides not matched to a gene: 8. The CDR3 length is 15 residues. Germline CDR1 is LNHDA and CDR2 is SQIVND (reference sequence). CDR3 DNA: TGTGCCAGTAGTTCAACCGGGACAGGGGGTTCTGAAGCTTTCTTT. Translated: CASSSTGTGGSEAFF.

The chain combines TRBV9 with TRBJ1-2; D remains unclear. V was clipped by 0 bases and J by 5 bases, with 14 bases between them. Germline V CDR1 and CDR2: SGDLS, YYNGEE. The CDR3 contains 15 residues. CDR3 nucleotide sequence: TGTGCCAGCAGCGTAGATCTGGGCAGCCTATATGGCTACACCTTC. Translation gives CASSVDLGSLYGYTF.

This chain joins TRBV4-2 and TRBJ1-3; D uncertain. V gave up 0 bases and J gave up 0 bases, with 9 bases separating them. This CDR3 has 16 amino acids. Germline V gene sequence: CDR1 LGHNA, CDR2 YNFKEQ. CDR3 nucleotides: TGTGCCAGCAGCCAAGACTCCTACGACTCTGGAAACACCATATATTTT. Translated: CASSQDSYDSGNTIYF.

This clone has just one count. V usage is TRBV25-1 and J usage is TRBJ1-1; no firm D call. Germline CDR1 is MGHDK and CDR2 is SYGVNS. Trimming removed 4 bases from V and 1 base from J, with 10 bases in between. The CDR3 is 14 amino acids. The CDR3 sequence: CASSVLNRNTEAFF. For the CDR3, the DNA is TGTGCCAGCAGTGTTTTAAACAGGAACACTGAAGCTTTCTTT.

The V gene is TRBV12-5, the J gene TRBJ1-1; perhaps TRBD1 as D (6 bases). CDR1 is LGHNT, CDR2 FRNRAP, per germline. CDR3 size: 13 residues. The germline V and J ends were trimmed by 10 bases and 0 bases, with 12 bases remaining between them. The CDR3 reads CAISGVMNTEAFF. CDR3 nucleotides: TGTGCTATATCAGGGGTGATGAACACTGAAGCTTTCTTT.